The TCR beta chain described here comes from a study of T-cell memory formation after mild COVID-19. Overall study context: TCR clustering was largely donor specific. Notes on the study in general: Shrinking CD4+ clones resided mostly in CM and EM, and CD8+ ones in EMRA. Clones that contracted from day 15 to 85 were balanced CD4/CD8, while later expanders leaned CD4+.

CDR1 SEHNR and CDR2 FQNEAQ come from the germline V gene (reference sequence). Trimming removed 6 bases at V and 4 bases at J, with 12 bases between. The CDR3 totals 13 residues. TCRdb passed the 5' RACE reads through MiXCR, listing each CDR3 protein once. This sample has roughly 110,000 distinct CDR3 sequences; under 15% occur once, and the top ten carry around 30%. Of note for this clonotype: Antigen unknown.

The TCR sequence derives from an adult woman who had mild COVID-19 (a few samples of this study predate the infection). Cell type and time point are not known. Source material: PBMCs or a T cell subset sorted from them (not recorded which). The rearrangement links TRBV7-9 to TRBJ1-1, with D possibly matching TRBD1 (5 bases). The CDR3 sequence: CASSWGVGTEAFF. The CDR3 DNA is TGTGCCAGCAGTTGGGGGGTCGGCACTGAAGCTTTCTTT.